Sequencing of this T cell receptor beta chain was carried out in a study of blood T cell repertoires in COVID-19. Germline-derived CDR1 and CDR2 are LGHDT and YNNKEL (reference sequence). This CDR3 region has 15 residues. V lost 3 bases and J 4 bases, leaving 15 bases between the germline ends. Original methodology: Nucleated cell number was recorded as an estimate derived from reference gene primer amplification. TCRdb's table, derived via immunoSEQ multiplex PCR, lists solely in-frame clones and lacks some. V, J and clone size were drawn from that table, and D and trimming were deduced from the DNA. The table shows about 140,000 clones, with around 82% occurring only once.

V is TRBV3-1 (or the pseudogene TRBV3-2) and J is TRBJ1-2; no clear D. The receptor comes from a woman between 55 and 75 years old with acute or convalescent COVID-19. Sequenced input: peripheral blood. CDR3 protein: CASSHIDTPAYGYTF. The CDR3 nucleotides read TGTGCCAGCAGCCACATCGACACCCCTGCCTATGGCTACACCTTC.